This entry features one T cell receptor beta chain sequence. The PCR employed 60 Vbeta primers together with 13 Jbeta primers. Some clones are missing from TCRdb's copy, which holds only in-frame ones; the method was immunoSEQ multiplex PCR. The sample has about 140,000 clones; roughly four fifths are singletons. The data originate from a study of cytomegalovirus exposure and HLA in healthy donors. Study summary: In an early release, HLA-typed donors contributed tens of millions of unique TCR sequences.

This CDR3 has 16 residues. The ends were cut back, 6 bases at V and 0 bases at J, with 15 bases in the middle. Germline V gene lookup returns CDR1 SEHNR and CDR2 FQNEAQ (reference sequence). Sequenced material: PBMCs. The V call is TRBV7-9, the J call TRBJ1-5, with D possibly matching TRBD1 (6 bases). The sequence was obtained from a woman in her forties or fifties in good health and CMV-seronegative. The CDR3 bases are TGTGCCAGCAGTTCCTCCCGACAGGATAGCAATCAGCCCCAGCATTTT. Protein: CASSSSRQDSNQPQHF.